This T cell receptor (beta chain) came from a study of blood T cells in healthy people across ages. Remarks on this clonotype: The germline gene is not matched at one end of the junction; a read error may be the cause.

Germline-derived CDR1 and CDR2 are SGHVS and FQNEAQ. The CDR3 covers 16 residues. The use of a sample-barcoded 5' primer and a J-beta primer mix characterized a second PCR of about 7 to 12 cycles. MiXCR was run by TCRdb on the 5' RACE reads, yielding one entry per CDR3 protein. The table records around 1,100,000 distinct CDR3 sequences, 35% to 40% of them present only once. This chain joins TRBV7-8 and TRBJ2-1; maybe TRBD2 (5 bases). The TCR was taken from a man younger than 35 in good health. The sequenced sample was blood. The CDR3 loop is CALGVEGSFSYNGQFF. In nucleotides, the CDR3 is TGTGCCCTCGGCGTTGAGGGTTCTTTCTCCTACAATGGGCAGTTCTTC.